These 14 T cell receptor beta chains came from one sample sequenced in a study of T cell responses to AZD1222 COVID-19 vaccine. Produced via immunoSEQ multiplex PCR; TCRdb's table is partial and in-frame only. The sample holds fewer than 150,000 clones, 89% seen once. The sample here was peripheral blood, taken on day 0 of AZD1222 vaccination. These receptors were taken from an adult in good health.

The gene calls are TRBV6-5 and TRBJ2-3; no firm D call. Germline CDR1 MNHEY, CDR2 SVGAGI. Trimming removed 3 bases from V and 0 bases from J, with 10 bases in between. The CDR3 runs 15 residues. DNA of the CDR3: TGTGCCAGCAGTTATTCGGATACTAGCACAGATACGCAGTATTTT. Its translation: CASSYSDTSTDTQYF.

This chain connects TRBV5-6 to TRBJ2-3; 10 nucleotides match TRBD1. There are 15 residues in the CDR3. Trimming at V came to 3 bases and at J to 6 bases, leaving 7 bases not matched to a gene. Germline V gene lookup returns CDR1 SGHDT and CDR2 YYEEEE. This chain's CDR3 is CASSWGDRGRDTQYF. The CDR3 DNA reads TGTGCCAGCAGCTGGGGGGACAGGGGTAGGGATACGCAGTATTTT.

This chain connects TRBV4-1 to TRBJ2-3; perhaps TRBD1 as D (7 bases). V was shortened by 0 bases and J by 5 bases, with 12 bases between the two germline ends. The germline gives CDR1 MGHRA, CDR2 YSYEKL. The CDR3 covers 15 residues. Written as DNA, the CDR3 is TGCGCCAGCAGCCAAGATGGCAGGGGGGTAGATACGCAGTATTTT. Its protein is CASSQDGRGVDTQYF.

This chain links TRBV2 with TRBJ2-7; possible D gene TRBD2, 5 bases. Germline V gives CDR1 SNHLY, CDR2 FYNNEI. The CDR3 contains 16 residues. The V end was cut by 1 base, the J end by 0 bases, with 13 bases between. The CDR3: CASSEVATTSSYEQYF. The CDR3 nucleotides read TGTGCCAGCAGTGAAGTAGCGACTACGAGCTCCTACGAGCAGTACTTC.

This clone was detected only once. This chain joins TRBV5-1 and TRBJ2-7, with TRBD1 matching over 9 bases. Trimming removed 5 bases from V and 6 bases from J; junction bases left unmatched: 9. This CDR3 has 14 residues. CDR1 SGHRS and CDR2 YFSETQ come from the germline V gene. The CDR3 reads CASSPWTGVGEQYF. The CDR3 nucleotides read TGCGCCAGCAGTCCTTGGACAGGGGTTGGCGAGCAGTACTTC. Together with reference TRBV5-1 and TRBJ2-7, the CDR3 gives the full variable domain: KAGVTQTPRYLIKTRGQQVTLSCSPISGHRSVSWYQQTPGQGLQFLFEYFSETQRNKGNFPGRFSGRQFSNSRSEMNVSTLELGDSALYLCASSPWTGVGEQYFGPGTRLTVT.

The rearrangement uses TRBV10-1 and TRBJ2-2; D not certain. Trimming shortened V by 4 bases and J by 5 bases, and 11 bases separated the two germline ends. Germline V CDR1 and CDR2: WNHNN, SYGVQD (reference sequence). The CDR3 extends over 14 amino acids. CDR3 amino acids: CASSGGILTGELFF. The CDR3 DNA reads TGCGCCAGCAGTGGCGGCATTCTAACCGGGGAGCTGTTTTTT.

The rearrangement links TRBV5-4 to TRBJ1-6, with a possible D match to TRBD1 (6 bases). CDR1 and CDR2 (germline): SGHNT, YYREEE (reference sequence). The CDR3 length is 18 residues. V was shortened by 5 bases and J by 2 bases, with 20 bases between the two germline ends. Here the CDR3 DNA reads TGTGCCAGCAGTCGTTGGTACGGGGGCAACCCCTATAATTCACCCCTCCACTTT. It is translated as CASSRWYGGNPYNSPLHF.

CDR3: CASAPRKGNEQFF. Here the CDR3 DNA reads TGTGCCAGCGCGCCAAGGAAGGGGAATGAGCAGTTCTTC. The genes are TRBV7-9 and TRBJ2-1; TRBD1 is a possible D gene (5 bases). The CDR3 length is 13 residues. V lost 8 bases, J lost 7 bases, and 15 bases lay in between. CDR1 SEHNR and CDR2 FQNEAQ come from the germline V gene (reference sequence).

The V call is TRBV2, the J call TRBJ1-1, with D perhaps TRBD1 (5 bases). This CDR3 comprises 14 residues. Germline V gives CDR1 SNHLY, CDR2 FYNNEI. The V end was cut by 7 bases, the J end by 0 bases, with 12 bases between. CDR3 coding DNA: TGTGCCAGCAATCACCAGGGTTTGAACACTGAAGCTTTCTTT. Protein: CASNHQGLNTEAFF.

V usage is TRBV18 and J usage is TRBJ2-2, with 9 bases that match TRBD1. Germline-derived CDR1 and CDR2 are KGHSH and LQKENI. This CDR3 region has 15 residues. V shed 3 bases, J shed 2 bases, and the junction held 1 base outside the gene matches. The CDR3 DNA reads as TGTGCCAGCTCACCGGGACAGGGTAACACCGGGGAGCTGTTTTTT. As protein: CASSPGQGNTGELFF.

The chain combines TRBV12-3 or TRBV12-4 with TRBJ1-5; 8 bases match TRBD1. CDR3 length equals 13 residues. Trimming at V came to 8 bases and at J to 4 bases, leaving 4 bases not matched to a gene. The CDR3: CASSGQENQPQHF. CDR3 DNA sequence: TGTGCCAGCTCGGGACAGGAAAATCAGCCCCAGCATTTT.

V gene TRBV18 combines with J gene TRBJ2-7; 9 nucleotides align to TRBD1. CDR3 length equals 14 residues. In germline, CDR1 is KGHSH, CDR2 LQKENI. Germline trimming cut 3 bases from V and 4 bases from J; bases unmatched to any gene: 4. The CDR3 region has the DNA TGTGCCAGCTCACCTGGACAGGGGTCGTACGAGCAGTACTTC. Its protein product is CASSPGQGSYEQYF. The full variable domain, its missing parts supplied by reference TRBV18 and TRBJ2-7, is NAGVMQNPRHLVRRRGQEARLRCSPMKGHSHVYWYRQLPEEGLKFMVYLQKENIIDESGMPKERFSAEFPKEGPSILRIQQVVRGDSAAYFCASSPGQGSYEQYFGPGTRLTVT.

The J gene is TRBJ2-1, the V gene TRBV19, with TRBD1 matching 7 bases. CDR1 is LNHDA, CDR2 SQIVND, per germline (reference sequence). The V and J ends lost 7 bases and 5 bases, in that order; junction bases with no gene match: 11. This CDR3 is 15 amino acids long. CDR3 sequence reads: CASKTTGVTDNEQFF. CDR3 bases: TGTGCCAGTAAAACCACAGGGGTGACGGACAATGAGCAGTTCTTC.

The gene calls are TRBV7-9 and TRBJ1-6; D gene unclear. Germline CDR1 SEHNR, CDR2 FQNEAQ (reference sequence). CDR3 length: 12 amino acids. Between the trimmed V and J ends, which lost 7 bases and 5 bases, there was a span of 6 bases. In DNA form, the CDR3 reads TGTGCCAGCATGACACATAATTCACCCCTCCACTTT. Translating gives CASMTHNSPLHF.